Listed below are T cell receptor beta chains from one sample, sequenced in a study of blood T cell repertoires in COVID-19. Sequencing was performed with immunoSEQ multiplex PCR; in TCRdb, only in-frame clones are kept and a portion is missing. The sample includes fewer than 500,000 clones, just over 85% of them seen just once. The sequencing input was peripheral blood. The receptors come from a woman in her 30s with active or convalescent COVID-19. The CDR3 runs from the conserved cysteine through the conserved F or W. D genes are given only for firm matches. Clone size is stated in some rows and not others, as once, few, many or a class when expanded.

D	size	V	J	CDR3	DNA
-	-	TRBV7-2	TRBJ2-1	CASSFAGPYNEQFF	TGTGCCAGCAGCTTTGCGGGCCCTTACAATGAGCAGTTCTTC
-	-	TRBV4-2	TRBJ1-2	CASSQDATDWYGYTF	TGTGCCAGCAGCCAAGATGCAACGGACTGGTATGGCTACACCTTC
TRBD2	-	TRBV7-9	TRBJ2-3	CASSLARTSGRASTQYF	TGTGCCAGCAGCTTAGCCCGGACTAGCGGGAGGGCCAGTACGCAGTATTTT
TRBD2	once	TRBV14	TRBJ2-1	CASSLGGGAYNEQFF	TGTGCCAGCAGCTTGGGCGGGGGGGCCTACAATGAGCAGTTCTTC
-	-	TRBV29-1	TRBJ2-7	CSVSQDSYEQYF	TGCAGCGTTTCACAGGATTCCTACGAGCAGTACTTC
TRBD1	-	TRBV18	TRBJ1-4	CASSQPGTANEKLFF	TGTGCCAGCTCACAACCCGGGACAGCTAATGAAAAACTGTTTTTT
-	-	TRBV11-2	TRBJ1-1	CASSASGGNTEAFF	TGTGCCAGCAGCGCAAGTGGCGGTAACACTGAAGCTTTCTTT
TRBD2	-	TRBV10-3	TRBJ2-7	CAISETSGGGEQYF	TGTGCCATCAGTGAGACTAGCGGGGGAGGTGAGCAGTACTTC
TRBD1	-	TRBV11-2	TRBJ1-2	CASSQLDRGVSDGYTF	TGTGCCAGCAGCCAATTGGACAGGGGGGTTAGTGATGGCTACACCTTC
-	-	TRBV18	TRBJ2-7	CASSPRQSSSYEQYF	TGTGCCAGCTCCCCTAGGCAATCCAGCTCCTACGAGCAGTACTTC
TRBD2	-	TRBV29-1	TRBJ2-1	CSGASGYYNEQFF	TGCAGCGGGGCTAGCGGGTATTACAATGAGCAGTTCTTC
-	-	TRBV7-2	TRBJ1-2	CASTKQGDVLYGYTF	TGTGCCAGCACAAAACAGGGAGACGTCCTCTATGGCTACACCTTC
-	-	TRBV19	TRBJ2-1	CASSTTPLSYNEQFF	TGTGCCAGTAGTACCACTCCGCTCTCCTACAATGAGCAGTTCTTC
TRBD2	-	TRBV27	TRBJ2-5	CASSLGTSGRGETQYF	TGTGCCAGCAGTTTAGGAACTAGCGGCCGAGGGGAGACCCAGTACTTC
TRBD2	once	TRBV13	TRBJ2-7	CASSLSGTSGSLYEQYF	TGTGCCAGCAGCTTATCTGGGACTAGCGGTTCCCTCTACGAGCAGTACTTC
-	-	TRBV10-3	TRBJ1-2	CASHGGTEGASNYGYTF	TGTGCCTCACATGGGGGGACGGAAGGAGCCTCTAACTATGGCTACACCTTC
-	-	TRBV4-1	TRBJ2-7	CASSQGGGLTYEQYF	TGCGCCAGCAGCCAAGGGGGAGGACTCACCTACGAGCAGTACTTC
-	-	TRBV4-1	TRBJ1-2	CASSQEGQKYGYTF	TGCGCCAGCAGCCAAGAAGGACAGAAGTATGGCTACACCTTC
TRBD1	-	TRBV5-8	TRBJ2-7	CASSSPRLGQGSDEQYF	TGTGCCAGCAGCTCCCCCCGTCTTGGACAGGGATCCGACGAGCAGTACTTC
TRBD1	once	TRBV6-2/TRBV6-3	TRBJ2-2	CASSDGQGEYTGELFF	TGTGCCAGCAGTGATGGACAGGGTGAATACACCGGGGAGCTGTTTTTT
-	-	TRBV1	TRBJ2-1	CTSSLQGKDRQFF	TGCACCAGCAGCCTACAGGGGAAGGATAGGCAGTTCTTC
TRBD2	-	TRBV6-5	TRBJ2-1	CASETGTSSYNEQFF	TGTGCCAGTGAGACCGGGACTAGCTCCTACAATGAGCAGTTCTTC
TRBD1	-	TRBV2	TRBJ1-1	CASRTGLTEAFF	TGTGCCAGCAGGACAGGGTTAACTGAAGCTTTCTTT
-	once	TRBV7-9	TRBJ2-7	CASSPGRGYEQYF	TGTGCCAGCAGCCCCGGTCGTGGCTACGAGCAGTACTTC
-	once	TRBV6-5	TRBJ1-2	CASISTVNYGYTF	TGTGCCAGCATCTCGACAGTTAACTATGGCTACACCTTC
-	-	TRBV24-1	TRBJ2-3	CATSGWTEKISTDTQYF	TGTGCCACCAGTGGTTGGACAGAAAAAATCAGCACAGATACGCAGTATTTT
-	-	TRBV27	TRBJ1-6	CASSLSRGVGNSPLHF	TGTGCCAGCAGTTTATCTCGGGGGGTAGGGAATTCACCCCTCCACTTT
TRBD1	-	TRBV2	TRBJ1-1	CANPTGLNTEAFF	TGTGCCAATCCGACAGGGTTGAACACTGAAGCTTTCTTT
TRBD2	few	TRBV4-1	TRBJ2-1	CASSLRTSGGPNEQFF	TGCGCCAGCAGCCTCAGAACTAGCGGGGGACCCAATGAGCAGTTCTTC
-	-	TRBV5-4	TRBJ1-3	CASSITGSGNTIYF	TGTGCCAGCAGCATCACAGGGTCTGGAAACACCATATATTTT
TRBD1	-	TRBV18	TRBJ1-1	CASSPLQGAREAFF	TGTGCCAGCTCACCCTTACAGGGGGCGCGAGAAGCTTTCTTT
TRBD1	-	TRBV5-4	TRBJ1-5	CASSLGGTVNQPQHF	TGTGCCAGCAGCTTGGGGGGGACAGTCAATCAGCCCCAGCATTTT
-	few	TRBV6-1	TRBJ1-5	CASSEDVGSRNQPQHF	TGTGCCAGCAGTGAAGATGTAGGGAGTCGCAATCAGCCCCAGCATTTT
-	-	TRBV19	TRBJ1-2	CASSIPGENYGYTF	TGTGCCAGTAGTATCCCGGGGGAGAACTATGGCTACACCTTC
-	-	TRBV14	TRBJ1-2	CASSQVPGYGYTF	TGTGCCAGCAGCCAAGTCCCGGGCTATGGCTACACCTTC
-	-	TRBV2	TRBJ1-2	CASSESRWGVEGYTF	TGTGCCAGCAGTGAAAGCAGGTGGGGGGTGGAGGGCTACACCTTC
-	-	TRBV4-1	TRBJ1-5	CASSQDRYSNQPQHF	TGCGCCAGCAGCCAAGATAGATATAGCAATCAGCCCCAGCATTTT
TRBD1	-	TRBV13	TRBJ1-2	CASSLRDRETYGYTF	TGTGCCAGCAGCTTAAGGGACAGAGAAACCTATGGCTACACCTTC
-	once	TRBV12-3/TRBV12-4	TRBJ2-2	CASTRTGELFF	TGTGCCAGCACTCGGACCGGGGAGCTGTTTTTT
-	few	TRBV4-1	TRBJ2-7	CASSRTGYEQYF	TGCGCCAGCAGCCGCACAGGGTACGAGCAGTACTTC
TRBD1	-	TRBV15	TRBJ1-2	CATSAPGQGYGYTF	TGTGCCACCAGCGCACCGGGACAGGGATACGGCTACACCTTC
-	-	TRBV19	TRBJ1-5	CASSISDQPQHF	TGTGCCAGTAGTATATCGGATCAGCCCCAGCATTTT
-	-	TRBV6-1	TRBJ1-6	CASSEAGVFSPLHF	TGTGCCAGCAGTGAAGCCGGGGTATTCTCACCCCTCCACTTT
-	once	TRBV6-5	TRBJ2-5	CATGMWSQETQYF	TGTGCCACTGGAATGTGGAGCCAAGAGACCCAGTACTTC
-	-	TRBV5-4	TRBJ1-6	CASSLGSQGLNSPLHF	TGTGCCAGCAGCTTGGGGTCCCAGGGGCTAAATTCACCCCTCCACTTT
-	once	TRBV7-9	TRBJ1-1	CASSFQLRNTEAFF	TGTGCCAGCAGCTTCCAATTGCGGAACACTGAAGCTTTCTTT
-	-	TRBV27	TRBJ1-4	CASSLRPQIDTNEKLFF	TGTGCCAGCAGTTTGCGCCCCCAAATCGATACTAATGAAAAACTGTTTTTT
TRBD1	-	TRBV5-4	TRBJ1-1	CASSLDRGGTEAFF	TGTGCCAGCAGCCTTGACAGGGGCGGCACTGAAGCTTTCTTT
TRBD1	-	TRBV10-3	TRBJ1-1	CAISGTGVATEAFF	TGTGCCATCAGCGGGACAGGGGTTGCCACTGAAGCTTTCTTT
TRBD1	-	TRBV6-1	TRBJ1-2	CASSERGQGTYGYTF	TGTGCCAGCAGTGAAAGGGGACAGGGGACCTATGGCTACACCTTC
TRBD1	-	TRBV19	TRBJ1-1	CASSKAGGGMNTEAFF	TGTGCCAGTAGTAAGGCAGGGGGCGGTATGAACACTGAAGCTTTCTTT
-	-	TRBV18	TRBJ1-2	CASSHDSPNYGYTF	TGTGCCAGCTCCCACGACAGTCCTAACTATGGCTACACCTTC
TRBD2	once	TRBV4-1	TRBJ2-5	CASSALAGEVETQYF	TGCGCCAGCAGCGCACTAGCGGGGGAGGTGGAGACCCAGTACTTC
-	-	TRBV2	TRBJ1-4	CASSERGVDEKLFF	TGTGCCAGCAGTGAACGGGGGGTAGATGAAAAACTGTTTTTT
-	once	TRBV5-6	TRBJ1-2	CASSLAQVASYGYTF	TGTGCCAGCAGCTTGGCCCAGGTGGCATCCTATGGCTACACCTTC